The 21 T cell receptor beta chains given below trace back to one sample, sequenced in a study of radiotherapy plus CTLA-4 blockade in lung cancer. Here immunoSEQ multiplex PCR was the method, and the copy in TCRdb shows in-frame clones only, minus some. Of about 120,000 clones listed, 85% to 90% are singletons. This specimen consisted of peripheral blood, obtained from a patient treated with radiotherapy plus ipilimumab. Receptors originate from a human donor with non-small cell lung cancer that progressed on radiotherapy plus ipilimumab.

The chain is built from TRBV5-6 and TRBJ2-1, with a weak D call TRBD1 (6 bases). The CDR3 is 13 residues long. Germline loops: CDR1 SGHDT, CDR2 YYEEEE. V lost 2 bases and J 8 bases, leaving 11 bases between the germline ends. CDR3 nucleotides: TGTGCCAGCAGCTTTCAGGGGAAATATGAGCAGTTCTTC. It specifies CASSFQGKYEQFF.

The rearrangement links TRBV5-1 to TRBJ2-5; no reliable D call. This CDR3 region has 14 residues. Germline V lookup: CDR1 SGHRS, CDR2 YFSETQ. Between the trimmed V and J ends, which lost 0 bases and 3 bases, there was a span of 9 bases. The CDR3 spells CASSLGTAKETQYF. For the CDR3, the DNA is TGCGCCAGCAGCTTGGGGACGGCAAAAGAGACCCAGTACTTC.

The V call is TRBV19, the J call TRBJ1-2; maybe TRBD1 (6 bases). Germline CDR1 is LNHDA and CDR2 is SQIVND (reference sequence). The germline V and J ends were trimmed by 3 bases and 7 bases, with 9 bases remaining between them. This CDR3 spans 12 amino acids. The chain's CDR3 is CASSIEDSGYTF. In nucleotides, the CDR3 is TGTGCCAGTAGTATCGAGGACAGTGGCTACACCTTC.

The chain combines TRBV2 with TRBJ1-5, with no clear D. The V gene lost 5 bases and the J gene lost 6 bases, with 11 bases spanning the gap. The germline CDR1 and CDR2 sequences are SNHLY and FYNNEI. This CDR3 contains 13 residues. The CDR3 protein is CASSPDPLQPQHF. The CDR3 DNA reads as TGTGCCAGCAGTCCGGACCCCCTTCAGCCCCAGCATTTT.

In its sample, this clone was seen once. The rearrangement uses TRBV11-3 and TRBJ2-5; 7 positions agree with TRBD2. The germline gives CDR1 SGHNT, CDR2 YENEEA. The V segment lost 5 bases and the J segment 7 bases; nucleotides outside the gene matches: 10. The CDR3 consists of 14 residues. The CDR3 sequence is CASSPPERGGTQYF. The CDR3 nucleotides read TGTGCCAGCAGCCCCCCGGAGCGCGGGGGGACCCAGTACTTC. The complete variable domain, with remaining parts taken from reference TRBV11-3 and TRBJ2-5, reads EAGVVQSPRYKIIEKKQPVAFWCNPISGHNTLYWYLQNLGQGPELLIRYENEEAVDDSQLPKDRFSAERLKGVDSTLKIQPAELGDSAVYLCASSPPERGGTQYFGPGTRLLVL.

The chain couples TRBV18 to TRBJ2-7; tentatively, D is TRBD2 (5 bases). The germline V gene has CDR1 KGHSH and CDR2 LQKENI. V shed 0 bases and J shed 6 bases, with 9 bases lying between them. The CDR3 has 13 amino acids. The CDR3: CASSPPLGSEQYF. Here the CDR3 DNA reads TGTGCCAGCTCACCACCCCTGGGGAGCGAGCAGTACTTC.

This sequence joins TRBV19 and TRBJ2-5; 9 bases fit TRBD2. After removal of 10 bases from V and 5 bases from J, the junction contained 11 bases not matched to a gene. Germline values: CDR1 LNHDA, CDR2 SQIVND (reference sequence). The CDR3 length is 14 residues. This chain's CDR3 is CATKAGGYSETQYF. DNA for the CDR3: TGTGCCACCAAAGCGGGAGGTTACTCGGAGACCCAGTACTTC.

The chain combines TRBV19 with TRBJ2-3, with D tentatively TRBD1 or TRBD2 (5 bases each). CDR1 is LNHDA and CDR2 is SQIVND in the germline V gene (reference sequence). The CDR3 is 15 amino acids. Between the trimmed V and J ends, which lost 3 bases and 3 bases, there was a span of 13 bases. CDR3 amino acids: CASSMGVGVTDTQYF. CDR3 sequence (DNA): TGTGCCAGTAGTATGGGGGTAGGGGTGACAGATACGCAGTATTTT.

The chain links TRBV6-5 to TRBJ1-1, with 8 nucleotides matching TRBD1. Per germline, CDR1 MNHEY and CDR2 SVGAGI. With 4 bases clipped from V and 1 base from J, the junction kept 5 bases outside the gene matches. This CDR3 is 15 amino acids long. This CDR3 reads CASSSGQGKNTEAFF. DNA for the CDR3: TGTGCCAGCAGTTCTGGACAGGGAAAGAACACTGAAGCTTTCTTT.

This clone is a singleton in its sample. CDR3 residues: CASSGAVEAFF. In DNA form, the CDR3 reads TGTGCCAGCAGTGGGGCAGTTGAAGCTTTCTTT. V gene TRBV6-1 combines with J gene TRBJ1-1; unclear D gene. Trimming removed 4 bases at V and 7 bases at J, with 7 bases between. The germline V gene has CDR1 MNHNS and CDR2 SASEGT. The CDR3 consists of 11 residues.

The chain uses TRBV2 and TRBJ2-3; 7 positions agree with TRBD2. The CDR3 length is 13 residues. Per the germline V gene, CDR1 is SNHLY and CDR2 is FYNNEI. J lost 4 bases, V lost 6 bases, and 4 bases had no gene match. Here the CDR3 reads CASSRSGPDTQYF. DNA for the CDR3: TGTGCCAGCAGCCGTAGCGGGCCAGATACGCAGTATTTT.

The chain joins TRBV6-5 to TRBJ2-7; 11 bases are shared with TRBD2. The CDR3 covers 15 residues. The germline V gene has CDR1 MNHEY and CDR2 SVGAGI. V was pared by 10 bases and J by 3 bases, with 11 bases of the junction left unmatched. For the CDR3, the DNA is TGTGCCACCGCTAACCTAGCGGGAGGCCGCTACGAGCAGTACTTC. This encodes CATANLAGGRYEQYF.

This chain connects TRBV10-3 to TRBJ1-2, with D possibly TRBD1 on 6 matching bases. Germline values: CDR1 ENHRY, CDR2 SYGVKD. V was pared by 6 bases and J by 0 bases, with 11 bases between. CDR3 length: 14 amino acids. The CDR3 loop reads CAIREDSTNYGYTF. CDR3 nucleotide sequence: TGTGCCATCAGGGAGGACAGTACTAACTATGGCTACACCTTC.

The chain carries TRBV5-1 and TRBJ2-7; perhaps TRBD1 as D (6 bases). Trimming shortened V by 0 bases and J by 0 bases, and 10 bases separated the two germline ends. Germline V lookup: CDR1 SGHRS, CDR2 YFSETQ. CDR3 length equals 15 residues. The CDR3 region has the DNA TGCGCCAGCAGCTTGGATACAGGGTTCTCCTACGAGCAGTACTTC. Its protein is CASSLDTGFSYEQYF.

CDR3 sequence reads: CASSLAGAQVAFF. CDR3 sequence (DNA): TGTGCCAGCAGCTTAGCAGGGGCGCAGGTAGCTTTCTTT. The genes are TRBV7-9 and TRBJ1-1, with D possibly being TRBD1 (5 bases). V lost 0 bases to trimming and J lost 10 bases, with 12 bases between them. Germline loops: CDR1 SEHNR, CDR2 FQNEAQ (reference sequence). The CDR3 covers 13 residues.

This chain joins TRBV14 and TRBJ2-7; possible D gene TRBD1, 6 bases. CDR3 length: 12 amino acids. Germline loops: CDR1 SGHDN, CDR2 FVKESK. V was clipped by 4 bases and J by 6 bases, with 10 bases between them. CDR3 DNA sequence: TGTGCCAGCAGCCCACAGGGTTCCGAGCAGTACTTC. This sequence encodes CASSPQGSEQYF. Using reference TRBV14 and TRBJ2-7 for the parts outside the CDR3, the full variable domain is EAGVTQFPSHSVIEKGQTVTLRCDPISGHDNLYWYRRVMGKEIKFLLHFVKESKQDESGMPNNRFLAERTGGTYSTLKVQPAELEDSGVYFCASSPQGSEQYFGPGTRLTVT.

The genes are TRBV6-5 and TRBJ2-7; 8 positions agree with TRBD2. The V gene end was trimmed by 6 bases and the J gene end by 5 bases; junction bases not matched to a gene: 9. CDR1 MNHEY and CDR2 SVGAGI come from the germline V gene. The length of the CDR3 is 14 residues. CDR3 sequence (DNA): TGTGCCAGCAGGAAGACTAGCGTCGTCGACGAGCAGTACTTC. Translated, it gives CASRKTSVVDEQYF.

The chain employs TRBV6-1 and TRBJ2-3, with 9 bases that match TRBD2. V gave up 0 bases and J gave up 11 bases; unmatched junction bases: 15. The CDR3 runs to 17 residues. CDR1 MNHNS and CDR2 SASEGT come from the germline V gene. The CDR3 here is CASSEARVEAGGTLQYF. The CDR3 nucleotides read TGTGCCAGCAGTGAAGCTAGGGTGGAAGCGGGAGGAACACTGCAGTATTTT.

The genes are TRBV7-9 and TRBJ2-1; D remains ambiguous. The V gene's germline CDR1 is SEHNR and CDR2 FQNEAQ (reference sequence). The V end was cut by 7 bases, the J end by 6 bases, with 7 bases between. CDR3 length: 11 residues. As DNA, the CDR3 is TGTGCCAGCACCCCTACCAATGAGCAGTTCTTC. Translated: CASTPTNEQFF.

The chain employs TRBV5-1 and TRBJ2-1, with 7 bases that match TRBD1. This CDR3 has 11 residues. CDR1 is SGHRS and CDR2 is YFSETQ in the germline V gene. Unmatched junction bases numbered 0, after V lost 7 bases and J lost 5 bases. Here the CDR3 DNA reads TGCGCCAGCCAGGGGGACAATGAGCAGTTCTTC. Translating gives CASQGDNEQFF.

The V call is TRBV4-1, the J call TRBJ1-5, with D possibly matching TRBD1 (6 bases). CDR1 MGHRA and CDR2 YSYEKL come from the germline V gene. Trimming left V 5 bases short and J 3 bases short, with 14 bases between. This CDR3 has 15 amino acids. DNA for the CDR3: TGCGCCAGCAGCATATCCAGGGACAACAATCAGCCCCAGCATTTT. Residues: CASSISRDNNQPQHF.